A single sample is the source of the 23 T cell receptor beta chains below, sequenced in a study of tumor and adjacent non-tumor tissue in lung cancer. Three rounds of nested PCR, following a modified ARM-PCR protocol, produced the TCRbeta library. MiXCR was run by TCRdb on the multiplex PCR reads, yielding one entry per CDR3 protein. In the table there are about 86,000 distinct CDR3 sequences, around three quarters of which are singletons. This sample's RNA came from whole unsorted tissue. Distant lung tissue was collected more than 3 cm away from the tumor edge. The sequenced sample was distant non-tumor lung tissue. Every receptor here comes from a woman in her fifties or sixties with non-small cell lung cancer.

Note on this clonotype: One end of the junction does not line up with germline, which may come from a read error. The chain has TRBV2 and TRBJ2-3, with D hard to call. The CDR3 is made up of 13 amino acids. CDR1 and CDR2 from the germline V gene are SNHLY and FYNNEI. CDR3 residues: CASVGPGTDMQYF. The CDR3 DNA reads as TGTGCCAGTGTTGGGCCCGGCACAGATATGCAGTATTTT.

This clonotype has at least ten counts. The chain uses TRBV28 and TRBJ1-2; D is ambiguous. V lost 3 bases to trimming and J lost 7 bases, with 12 bases between them. Germline V CDR1 and CDR2: MDHEN, SYDVKM. The CDR3 extends over 13 amino acids. The CDR3 coding sequence is TGTGCCAGCAGTTTTTCCGGCCCCGGTGGCTACACCTTC. Translating it yields CASSFSGPGGYTF.

V and J are TRBV29-1 and TRBJ2-2, with TRBD2 as a possible D gene (5 bases). The germline V gene encodes CDR1 SQVTM and CDR2 ANQGSEA. This CDR3 is 13 amino acids long. CDR3 nucleotides: TGCAGTGTTAGAACGGGGTCCCTCGGGGAGCTGTTTTTT. Its protein product is CSVRTGSLGELFF.

Concerning this clonotype itself: A much larger clone lies a single base off, so this may be a read error. The V call is TRBV5-4, the J call TRBJ2-7; D tentatively reads TRBD1 or TRBD2 (5 bases each). The V gene's germline CDR1 is SGHNT and CDR2 YYREEE (reference sequence). The CDR3 extends over 16 amino acids. CDR3 sequence reads: CAGSTYSGTAGDEQYF. CDR3 in DNA: TGTGCCGGCAGCACCTACTCCGGGACGGCTGGAGACGAGCAGTACTTC.

As for this clonotype: The junction and the germline gene differ at one end; a read error may be behind it. This chain joins TRBV6-1 and TRBJ2-3; 11 nucleotides match TRBD2. The germline CDR1 and CDR2 sequences are MNHNS and SASEGT. The CDR3 extends over 14 amino acids. The CDR3, as DNA: TGTGCCAACAGTGAACTAGCGGGAGCTGATACGCGGTATTTT. Its translation is CANSELAGADTRYF.

Note on this clonotype: At one of its ends the junction is not consistent with the germline gene, which may arise from a read error. V and J are TRBV11-2 and TRBJ2-1; 12 bases are shared with TRBD2. The germline gives CDR1 SGHAT, CDR2 FQNNGV. The CDR3 is 15 amino acids. The chain's CDR3 is CASSLEASGRVEKFF. CDR3 coding DNA: TGTGCCAGCAGCTTAGAGGCTAGCGGGAGGGTTGAGAAGTTCTTC.

Remarks on this clonotype: A read error may be the cause here, since a much bigger clone is one base away. This chain uses TRBV24-1 with TRBJ1-4, with D unresolved. Trimming shortened V by 12 bases and J by 5 bases, and 12 bases separated the two germline ends. CDR1 KGHDR and CDR2 SFDVKD come from the germline V gene. The CDR3 loop spans 12 amino acids. The CDR3 reads CASSSGNEKLFF. The CDR3 region has the DNA TGTGCCTCTAGCAGTGGAAATGAAAAACTGTTTTTT.

To note about this clonotype: One base away lies a much larger clone, so this may be a sequencing read error. The rearrangement joins TRBV20-1 to TRBJ2-2; D unresolved. The germline V gene has CDR1 DFQATT and CDR2 SNEGSKA (reference sequence). CDR3 length equals 13 residues. The DNA of the CDR3 is TGCAGCGAGACTCCTAAGGGTGCCGGGGAGCTGTTTTTT. Its protein is CSETPKGAGELFF.

The chain joins TRBV9 to TRBJ2-3, with 7 bases identical to TRBD1. V lost 0 bases and J lost 2; bases outside the gene matches: 3. The CDR3 has 15 amino acids. Germline loops: CDR1 SGDLS, CDR2 YYNGEE. DNA for the CDR3: TGTGCCAGCAGCGTAGAGGGGGCCCCCACAGATACGCAGTATTTT. Its protein product is CASSVEGAPTDTQYF.

Concerning this clonotype: This may arise from a read error, as a much more abundant clone is one base away. The rearrangement links TRBV5-1 to TRBJ2-1; unclear D gene. The CDR3 is 15 amino acids. CDR1 is SGHRS, CDR2 YFSETQ, per germline. Trimming pared 6 bases from V and 0 bases from J, leaving 13 bases between. CDR3 region: CASKSDPRSYNEQFF. As DNA, the CDR3 is TGCGCCAGCAAGAGCGACCCCCGCTCCTACAATGAGCAGTTCTTC.

In this sample, this clonotype turned up once. The rearrangement joins TRBV29-1 to TRBJ1-4; no clear D. Germline-derived CDR1 and CDR2 are SQVTM and ANQGSEA. The CDR3 runs to 13 residues. V lost 7 bases to trimming and J lost 10 bases, with 19 bases between them. The CDR3 loop reads CSGFEGPTGKLFF. The CDR3 coding sequence is TGCAGCGGGTTTGAGGGTCCTACTGGAAAACTGTTTTTT.

Note on this clonotype: One end of the junction fails to match germline, which may point to a read error. The chain uses TRBV20-1 and TRBJ2-1, with a tentative D call TRBD1 (6 bases). Germline V CDR1 and CDR2: DFQATT, SNEGSKA (reference sequence). This CDR3 comprises 15 residues. The CDR3 reads CSAREQGKSYKEQLF. In nucleotides, the CDR3 is TGCAGTGCTAGAGAACAGGGTAAATCCTACAAAGAGCAGTTGTTC.

This clonotype was detected once. Since a much larger clone is just one base distant, this may be a read error. The J gene is TRBJ1-5, the V gene TRBV30, with unresolved D. Germline values: CDR1 GTSNPN, CDR2 SVGIG (reference sequence). The CDR3 contains 15 residues. The V and J ends lost 0 bases and 7 bases respectively, with 16 bases between them. CDR3 nucleotide sequence: TGTGCCTGGAGTGTATCTGGCGGAGTACAACAGCCCCAGCATTTT. Protein: CAWSVSGGVQQPQHF.

As for this clonotype: An end of the junction differs from the germline gene, which may be a read error. The chain is built from TRBV11-2 and TRBJ2-3, with D maybe TRBD2 (6 bases). Germline CDR1 and CDR2: SGHAT and FQNNGV. This CDR3 is 16 amino acids long. The CDR3 DNA reads TGTACCATCAGCTTAGGGGTCCTAACTAGCACAGATACACAGTATTTT. Protein: CTISLGVLTSTDTQYF.

This clonotype has a single count. This chain uses TRBV11-2 with TRBJ2-1; TRBD2 agrees at 8 bases. The CDR3 totals 16 residues. Germline values: CDR1 SGHAT, CDR2 FQNNGV. As DNA, the CDR3 is TGTGCAGGCAGCCTCGGTGGGGTAGCGGGATTAGGTGAGCAGTTCTTC. Protein product: CAGSLGGVAGLGEQFF.

On this clonotype: A read error is likely, as this CDR3 ends without the conserved phenylalanine or tryptophan. The DNA is omitted, as the CDR3 cannot be located on it reliably, and the CDR3 follows TCRdb's listing. CDR3 amino acids: CATKTCCYGYAL. The chain couples TRBV11-3 to TRBJ1-2. Germline lookup yields CDR1 SGHNT and CDR2 YENEEA. The CDR3 adds up to 12 amino acids, both ends counted.

About this clonotype itself: Being one base from a much bigger clone, this may be a read error. The CDR3 region has the DNA TGTGCCAGCATCTTGGGGGGACAGCATGATCAGCCCCAGCATTTT. This sequence encodes CASILGGQHDQPQHF. The V call is TRBV5-4, the J call TRBJ1-5, with 7 bases identical to TRBD1. The CDR3 extends over 15 amino acids. Germline CDR1 reads SGHNT; CDR2 reads YYREEE (reference sequence).

Points on this clonotype: A junction end diverges from the germline sequence, so it may reflect a read error. V and J are TRBV29-1 and TRBJ2-1; the match to TRBD1 covers 9 bases. Germline CDR1 SQVTM, CDR2 ANQGSEA. This CDR3 spans 12 amino acids. CDR3 loop: CNVENRGREQFF. The CDR3 bases are TGTAACGTTGAAAACAGGGGGCGTGAGCAGTTCTTC.

The genes are TRBV12-3 or TRBV12-4 and TRBJ2-5, with a possible D match to TRBD2 (6 bases). V gave up 5 bases and J gave up 2 bases, with 12 bases separating them. The CDR3 runs to 14 residues. CDR3 DNA sequence: TGTGCCAGCAGTCAGACTAGTGGACAAGAGACCCAGTACTTC. Its translation: CASSQTSGQETQYF.

This clonotype was seen many times. The chain has TRBV20-1 and TRBJ2-1; 14 positions match TRBD2. V lost 5 bases, J lost 9 bases, and 12 bases stayed unmatched. The CDR3 runs to 16 residues. Germline V gene lookup returns CDR1 DFQATT and CDR2 SNEGSKA (reference sequence). CDR3 bases: TGCAGTGCTGTTTCCGGGACTAGCGGGAGAGCCTTTGAGCAGTTCTTC. Protein: CSAVSGTSGRAFEQFF.

The sample holds many counts of this clonotype. V gene TRBV5-1 combines with J gene TRBJ1-5; no clear D gene. The germline gives CDR1 SGHRS, CDR2 YFSETQ. V was shortened by 3 bases and J by 0 bases, with 10 bases between the two germline ends. The CDR3 contains 15 residues. The CDR3 DNA reads TGCGCCAGCAGCTGGCTCCCTGATAGCAATCAGCCCCAGCATTTT. Its protein product is CASSWLPDSNQPQHF.

As regards this clonotype: This may stem from a read error, because a much larger clone lies one nucleotide away. This chain links TRBV4-1 with TRBJ2-1; the match to TRBD1 covers 9 bases. The CDR3 consists of 12 residues. Germline CDR1 reads MGHRA; CDR2 reads YSYEKL. The junction had 4 bases not matched to a gene; V was cut back by 4 bases and J by 12 bases. CDR3 residues: CASSLTGGLQFF. The CDR3 nucleotides are TGCGCCAGCAGCCTTACAGGGGGCCTGCAGTTCTTC.

Regarding this clonotype: The junction does not match germline at one end; this may be a read error. This sequence joins TRBV6-2 or TRBV6-3 and TRBJ1-1; 7 nucleotides agree with TRBD1. The CDR3 sequence is 14 residues long. Germline V CDR1 and CDR2: MNHEY, SVGEGT. CDR3 amino acids: CSSSYLDREAMAFF. CDR3 DNA sequence: TGTTCCAGCAGTTACCTTGACAGGGAAGCGATGGCTTTCTTT.